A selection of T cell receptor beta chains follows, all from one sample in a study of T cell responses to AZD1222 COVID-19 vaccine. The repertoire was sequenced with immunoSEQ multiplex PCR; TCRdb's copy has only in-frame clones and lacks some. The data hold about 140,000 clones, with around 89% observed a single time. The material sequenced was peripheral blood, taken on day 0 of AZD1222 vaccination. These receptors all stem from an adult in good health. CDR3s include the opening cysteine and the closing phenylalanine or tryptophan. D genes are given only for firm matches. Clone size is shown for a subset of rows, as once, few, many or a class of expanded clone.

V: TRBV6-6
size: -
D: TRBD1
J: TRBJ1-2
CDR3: CASSTLRQGDYGYTF
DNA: TGTGCCAGCAGTACCCTGCGACAGGGAGACTATGGCTACACCTTC

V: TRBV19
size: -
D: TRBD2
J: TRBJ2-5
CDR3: CASSAGGPETQYF
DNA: TGTGCCAGTAGCGCGGGGGGTCCAGAGACCCAGTACTTC

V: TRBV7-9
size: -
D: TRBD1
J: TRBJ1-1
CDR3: CASSLGGTGETEAFF
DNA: TGTGCCAGCAGCTTAGGCGGGACAGGGGAAACTGAAGCTTTCTTT

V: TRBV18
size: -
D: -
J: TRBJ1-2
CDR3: CASSLRDLNTKGYTF
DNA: TGTGCCAGCTCACTCCGGGACCTCAACACAAAAGGCTACACCTTC

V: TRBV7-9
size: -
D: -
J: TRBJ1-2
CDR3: CASSSTSGDYGYTF
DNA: TGTGCCAGCAGCTCGACTTCCGGGGACTATGGCTACACCTTC

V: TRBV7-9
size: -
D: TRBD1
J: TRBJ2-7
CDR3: CASSSRQGGDEQYF
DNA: TGTGCCAGCAGCTCCCGACAGGGGGGTGACGAGCAGTACTTC

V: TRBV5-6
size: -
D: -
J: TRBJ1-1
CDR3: CASIAGALGTAEAFF
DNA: TGTGCCAGTATCGCGGGGGCCCTGGGTACGGCCGAAGCTTTCTTT

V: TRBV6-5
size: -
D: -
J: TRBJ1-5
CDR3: CASSYESNQPQHF
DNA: TGTGCCAGCAGTTACGAGAGCAATCAGCCCCAGCATTTT

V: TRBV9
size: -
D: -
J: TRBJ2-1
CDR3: CASSAGGRLGVF
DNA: TGTGCCAGCAGCGCCGGAGGGCGGCTAGGGGTCTTC

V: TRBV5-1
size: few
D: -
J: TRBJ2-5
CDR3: CASSLAPKRVQETQYF
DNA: TGCGCCAGCAGCTTGGCTCCGAAGCGAGTCCAAGAGACCCAGTACTTC

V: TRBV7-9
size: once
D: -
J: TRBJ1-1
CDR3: CASSLAGTEAFF
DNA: TGTGCCAGCAGCTTGGCGGGCACTGAAGCTTTCTTT

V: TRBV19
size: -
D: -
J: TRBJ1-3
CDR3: CATLSGNTIYF
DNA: TGTGCCACCTTATCTGGAAACACCATATATTTT

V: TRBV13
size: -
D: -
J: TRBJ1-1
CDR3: CASSLDRGRIRAEAFF
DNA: TGTGCCAGCAGCTTAGATCGGGGCCGCATTCGGGCTGAAGCTTTCTTT

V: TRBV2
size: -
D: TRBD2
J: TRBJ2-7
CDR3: CASNRGGYEQYF
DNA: TGTGCCAGCAACCGCGGGGGCTACGAGCAGTACTTC

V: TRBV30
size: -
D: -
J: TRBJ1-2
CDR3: CAWSDPGTSQTWGYGYTF
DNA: TGTGCCTGGAGTGACCCTGGGACTTCCCAAACTTGGGGCTATGGCTACACCTTC

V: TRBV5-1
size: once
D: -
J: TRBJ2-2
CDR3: CASSLARPLSGGELFF
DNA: TGCGCCAGCAGCTTGGCGCGTCCCCTATCTGGCGGGGAGCTGTTTTTT

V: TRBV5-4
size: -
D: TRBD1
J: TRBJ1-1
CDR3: CASSLEWTGFGRNTEAFF
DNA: TGTGCCAGCAGCTTGGAGTGGACAGGGTTTGGAAGGAACACTGAAGCTTTCTTT

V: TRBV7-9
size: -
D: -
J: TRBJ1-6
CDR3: CASSLGRGDPLHF
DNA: TGTGCCAGCAGCCTGGGACGGGGAGATCCCCTCCACTTT

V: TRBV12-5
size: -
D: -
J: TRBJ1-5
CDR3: CASGLAQGANQPQHF
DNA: TGTGCTAGTGGTTTGGCGCAGGGTGCCAATCAGCCCCAGCATTTT

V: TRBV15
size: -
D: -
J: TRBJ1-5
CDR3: CATTDSGNQPQHF
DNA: TGTGCCACCACGGACTCCGGAAATCAGCCCCAGCATTTT

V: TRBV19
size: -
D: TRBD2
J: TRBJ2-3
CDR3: CASSMRGGRDTQYF
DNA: TGTGCCAGTAGTATGCGGGGGGGAAGGGATACGCAGTATTTT

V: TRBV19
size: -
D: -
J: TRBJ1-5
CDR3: CASSIVVGKQPQHF
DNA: TGTGCCAGTAGTATTGTAGTCGGGAAACAGCCCCAGCATTTT

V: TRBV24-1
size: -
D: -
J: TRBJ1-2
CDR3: CATSDLYTDGYTF
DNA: TGTGCCACCAGTGATTTGTACACGGATGGCTACACCTTC

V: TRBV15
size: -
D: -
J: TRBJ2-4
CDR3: CATSRDVGSREYF
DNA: TGTGCCACCAGCAGAGACGTGGGGTCCCGGGAGTACTTC

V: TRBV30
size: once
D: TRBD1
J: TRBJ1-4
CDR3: CAWNLGTESEKLFF
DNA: TGTGCCTGGAATCTAGGGACAGAATCTGAAAAACTGTTTTTT

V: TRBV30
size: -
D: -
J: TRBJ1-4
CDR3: CAWNPGWGKLFF
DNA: TGTGCCTGGAATCCCGGGTGGGGAAAACTGTTTTTT

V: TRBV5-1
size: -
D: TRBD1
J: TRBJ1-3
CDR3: CASSSRTGTGGNTIYF
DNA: TGCGCCAGCAGCTCCCGAACCGGGACAGGGGGGAACACCATATATTTT

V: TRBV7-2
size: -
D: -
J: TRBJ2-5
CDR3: CASSLLVDKTQYF
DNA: TGTGCCAGCAGCTTGTTGGTCGATAAGACCCAGTACTTC

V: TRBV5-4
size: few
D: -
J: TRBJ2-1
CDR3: CASRQAGTSYNEQFF
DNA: TGTGCCAGCAGACAGGCGGGGACCTCCTACAATGAGCAGTTCTTC

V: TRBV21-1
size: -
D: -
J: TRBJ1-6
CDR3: CASSNRTGKNSPLHF
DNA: TGTGCCAGCAGCAACAGGACAGGGAAGAATTCACCCCTCCACTTT

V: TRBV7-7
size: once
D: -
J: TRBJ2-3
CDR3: CASSLGTNTDTQYF
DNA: TGTGCCAGCAGCTTGGGGACCAACACAGATACGCAGTATTTT

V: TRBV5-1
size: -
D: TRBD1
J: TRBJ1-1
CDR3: CASSLVGTGRNTEAFF
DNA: TGCGCCAGCAGCTTGGTGGGGACAGGGAGGAACACTGAAGCTTTCTTT

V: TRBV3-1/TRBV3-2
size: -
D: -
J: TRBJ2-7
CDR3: CASSLGLVSYEQYF
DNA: TGTGCCAGCAGCTTAGGACTGGTTTCCTACGAGCAGTACTTC

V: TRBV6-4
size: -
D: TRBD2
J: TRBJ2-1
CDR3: CASSEGLAGYNEQFF
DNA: TGTGCCAGCAGTGAAGGTCTAGCGGGATACAATGAGCAGTTCTTC

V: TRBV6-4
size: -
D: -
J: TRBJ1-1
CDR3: CASSDSGRGNTEAFF
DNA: TGTGCCAGCAGTGACTCCGGCAGGGGGAACACTGAAGCTTTCTTT

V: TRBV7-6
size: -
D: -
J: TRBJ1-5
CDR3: CASSLDPPQASNQPQHF
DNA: TGTGCCAGCAGCTTAGATCCCCCACAGGCTAGCAATCAGCCCCAGCATTTT

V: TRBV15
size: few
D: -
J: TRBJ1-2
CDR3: CATSGVDYGYTF
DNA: TGTGCCACCAGCGGCGTAGACTATGGCTACACCTTC

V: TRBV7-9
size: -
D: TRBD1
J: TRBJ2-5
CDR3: CASSSQQGVETQYF
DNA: TGTGCCAGCAGCTCCCAACAGGGGGTAGAGACCCAGTACTTC

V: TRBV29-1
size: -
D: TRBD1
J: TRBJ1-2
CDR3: CPSPAGGWGYTF
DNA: TGCCCAAGTCCGGCAGGGGGCTGGGGCTACACCTTC

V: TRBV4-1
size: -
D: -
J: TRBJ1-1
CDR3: CASSQGQRTANTEAFF
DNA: TGCGCCAGCAGCCAAGGTCAAAGGACAGCCAACACTGAAGCTTTCTTT

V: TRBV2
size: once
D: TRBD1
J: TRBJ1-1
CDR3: CASSEWTGVNTEAFF
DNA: TGTGCCAGCAGTGAGTGGACAGGGGTGAACACTGAAGCTTTCTTT

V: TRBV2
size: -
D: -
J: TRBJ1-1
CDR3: CASSEVRDTEAFF
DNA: TGTGCCAGCAGTGAAGTCAGGGACACTGAAGCTTTCTTT

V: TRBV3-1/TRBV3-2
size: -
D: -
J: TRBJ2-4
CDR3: CASSQGGAGKNIQYF
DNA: TGTGCCAGCAGCCAAGGCGGCGCCGGGAAAAACATTCAGTACTTC

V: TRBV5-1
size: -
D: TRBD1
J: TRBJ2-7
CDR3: CASSKGTGGSYEQYF
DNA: TGCGCCAGCAGCAAAGGGACAGGGGGGTCCTACGAGCAGTACTTC

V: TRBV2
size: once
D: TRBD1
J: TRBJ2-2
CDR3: CASSGRLRGRTGELFF
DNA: TGTGCCAGCAGTGGGCGTCTCAGGGGGCGGACCGGGGAGCTGTTTTTT

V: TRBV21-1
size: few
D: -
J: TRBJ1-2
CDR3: CASSKGTDGYTF
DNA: TGTGCCAGCAGCAAAGGAACAGACGGCTACACCTTC

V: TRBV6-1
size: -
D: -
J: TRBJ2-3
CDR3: CASTRSGGTDTQYF
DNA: TGTGCCAGCACCAGAAGCGGAGGCACAGATACGCAGTATTTT